The 10 T cell receptor beta chains given below trace back to one sample, sequenced in a study of response to subunit inactivated influenza vaccine. TCRdb ran MiXCR on the RT-PCR reads and lists one entry per CDR3 protein. The table lists 610,000 or so distinct CDR3 sequences, approximately 14% of them singletons. The specimen comprised PBMCs from blood, sampled 11 to 12 days after vaccination. The receptors originated from a middle-aged man who received an inactivated influenza vaccine.

The chain employs TRBV20-1 and TRBJ1-4; TRBD1 is a possible D gene (6 bases). Germline-derived CDR1 and CDR2 are DFQATT and SNEGSKA (reference sequence). CDR3 length: 16 residues. Trimming took 6 bases from V and 1 from J, leaving 18 bases between them. The CDR3 nucleotides read TGCAGTGCCCTGAACCACAGGGCTCAAACTAATGAAAAACTGTTTTTT. It encodes CSALNHRAQTNEKLFF.

The chain joins TRBV9 to TRBJ2-1; D may be TRBD2 (7 bases). Germline CDR1 reads SGDLS; CDR2 reads YYNGEE. The CDR3 sequence is 16 residues long. Between the trimmed V and J ends, which lost 0 bases and 4 bases, there was a span of 14 bases. The CDR3 region is CASSVGGGGNYNEQFF. In DNA form, the CDR3 reads TGTGCCAGCAGCGTAGGTGGGGGGGGCAATTACAATGAGCAGTTCTTC.

This clonotype was counted a single time. The J gene is TRBJ2-1, the V gene TRBV29-1; the match to TRBD1 covers 10 bases. The CDR3 runs 14 residues. Germline assignment: CDR1 SQVTM and CDR2 ANQGSEA. V gave up 7 bases and J gave up 6 bases; unmatched junction bases: 9. CDR3 coding DNA: TGCAGCGCGACCGACAGGGGGCGAATCAATGAGCAGTTCTTC. Its protein product is CSATDRGRINEQFF.

The chain links TRBV12-3 or TRBV12-4 to TRBJ1-2; 7 nucleotides agree with TRBD1. The CDR3 totals 14 residues. The ends lost 6 bases at V and 6 bases at J; junction bases unmatched: 10. CDR3: CASSPPGRGDGYTF. In DNA, the CDR3 is TGTGCCAGCAGCCCCCCCGGCAGGGGGGATGGCTACACCTTC.

The chain uses TRBV5-1 and TRBJ2-2; TRBD1 matches at 8 bases. Germline CDR1 SGHRS, CDR2 YFSETQ. V shed 1 base and J 0 bases; nucleotides not matched to a gene: 2. The CDR3 runs to 16 residues. This chain's CDR3 is CASSLLGQANTGELFF. CDR3 nucleotide sequence: TGCGCCAGCAGCTTGTTGGGACAGGCGAACACCGGGGAGCTGTTTTTT. The full variable domain, with the rest looked up from reference TRBV5-1 and TRBJ2-2, is KAGVTQTPRYLIKTRGQQVTLSCSPISGHRSVSWYQQTPGQGLQFLFEYFSETQRNKGNFPGRFSGRQFSNSRSEMNVSTLELGDSALYLCASSLLGQANTGELFFGEGSRLTVL.

This clonotype was picked up many times. This sequence joins TRBV7-9 and TRBJ1-2; D gene unclear. Germline V lookup: CDR1 SEHNR, CDR2 FQNEAQ (reference sequence). Trimming removed 3 bases at V and 2 bases at J, with 7 bases between. The CDR3 contains 13 residues. CDR3 DNA: TGTGCCAGCAGCTTGACGGAAAACTATGGCTACACCTTC. Amino acid sequence: CASSLTENYGYTF.

The chain is built from TRBV12-3 or TRBV12-4 and TRBJ1-1, with no clear D. The length of the CDR3 is 14 residues. V lost 5 bases and J 2 bases, leaving 12 bases between the germline ends. The CDR3 loop is CASSVARRNTEAFF. In DNA, the CDR3 is TGTGCCAGCAGTGTCGCCAGGAGAAACACTGAAGCTTTCTTT.

The J gene is TRBJ1-6, the V gene TRBV9; 7 nucleotides line up with TRBD1. The CDR3 extends over 14 amino acids. Trimming removed 3 bases from V and 7 bases from J; junction bases left unmatched: 4. Per the germline V gene, CDR1 is SGDLS and CDR2 is YYNGEE. CDR3 nucleotide sequence: TGTGCCAGCAGCGCCCGGGACAGAAATTCACCCCTCCACTTT. This codes for CASSARDRNSPLHF.

The chain couples TRBV6-2 or TRBV6-3 to TRBJ2-7, with D possibly TRBD2 on 7 matching bases. Germline loops: CDR1 MNHEY, CDR2 SVGEGT. The V gene lost 6 bases and the J gene lost 3 bases, with 12 bases spanning the gap. This CDR3 has 13 amino acids. In DNA, the CDR3 is TGTGCCAGCAGCTCGGGGGGCGACTACGAGCAGTACTTC. Protein sequence: CASSSGGDYEQYF.

This rearrangement joins TRBV28 to TRBJ2-7, with 7 bases fitting TRBD2. Trimming cost V 4 bases and J 1 base; bases outside gene matches: 7. CDR1 and CDR2 from the germline V gene are MDHEN and SYDVKM. The CDR3 spans 15 residues. The CDR3 DNA reads as TGTGCCAGCAGTTCCGGACCCGGGGGGTCCTACGAGCAGTACTTC. Protein sequence: CASSSGPGGSYEQYF.